What follows is one T cell receptor (beta chain) and its context. Its antigen is unidentified. Use of 60 Vbeta and 13 Jbeta primers characterized the PCR. Sequenced by immunoSEQ multiplex PCR; TCRdb stores in-frame clones only, minus some. The repertoire holds fewer than 150,000 clones, with over 60% as singletons. The data stem from a study of cytomegalovirus exposure and HLA in healthy donors. General study results and limits: Prediction of most subjects' HLA-A and HLA-B alleles by TCR beta sequences was reportedly accurate. Analysis was carried out at a later point, and it linked a missense DCLRE1C variant to TCR beta V- and J-gene trimming. Analyses of presence/absence relied on an assumption of roughly uniform sequencing depth across donors.

The V and J ends lost 0 bases and 2 bases respectively, with 7 bases between them. The CDR3 length is 14 residues. Germline V gene sequence: CDR1 SEHNR, CDR2 FQNEAQ (reference sequence). The receptor comes from a middle-aged man in good health and CMV-seropositive. V and J are TRBV7-9 and TRBJ1-1; D gene unclear. Sequenced input: PBMCs. The CDR3 nucleotides are TGTGCCAGCAGCTTAGCGGGCACAAACACTGAAGCTTTCTTT. Residues: CASSLAGTNTEAFF.